Each of the 3 T cell receptor beta chains below was sequenced from the same sample in a study of control samples from healthy donors and cancer patients. Sequenced by immunoSEQ multiplex PCR; TCRdb stores in-frame clones only, minus some. This sample has around 82,000 clones, with around 87% found just once. The sample was blood. Every receptor here comes from a man in his fifties or sixties in good health.

The chain uses TRBV12-5 and TRBJ1-1, with D hard to call. V was shortened by 4 bases and J by 0 bases, with 9 bases between the two germline ends. Germline V gives CDR1 LGHNT, CDR2 FRNRAP. This CDR3 is 14 amino acids long. The CDR3 sequence: CASGSGNMNTEAFF. The CDR3 DNA reads as TGTGCTAGTGGTTCGGGAAACATGAACACTGAAGCTTTCTTT.

The rearrangement uses TRBV3-1 (or the pseudogene TRBV3-2) and TRBJ1-4; D is undetermined. This CDR3 has 16 residues. Germline lookup yields CDR1 LGHDT and CDR2 YNNKEL (reference sequence). The germline V and J ends were trimmed by 0 bases and 8 bases, with 16 bases remaining between them. CDR3 bases: TGTGCCAGCAGCCAAGATGGAGTACGGCGTAACGAAAAACTGTTTTTT. Translating it yields CASSQDGVRRNEKLFF.

The rearrangement uses TRBV5-6 and TRBJ1-2, with TRBD1 matching over 8 bases. This CDR3 contains 14 residues. Germline V lookup: CDR1 SGHDT, CDR2 YYEEEE. J gave up 3 bases and V 6 bases, and 7 bases lay outside the gene matches. Here the CDR3 reads CASKPTGADYGYTF. The CDR3 region has the DNA TGTGCCAGCAAACCGACAGGGGCGGACTATGGCTACACCTTC.